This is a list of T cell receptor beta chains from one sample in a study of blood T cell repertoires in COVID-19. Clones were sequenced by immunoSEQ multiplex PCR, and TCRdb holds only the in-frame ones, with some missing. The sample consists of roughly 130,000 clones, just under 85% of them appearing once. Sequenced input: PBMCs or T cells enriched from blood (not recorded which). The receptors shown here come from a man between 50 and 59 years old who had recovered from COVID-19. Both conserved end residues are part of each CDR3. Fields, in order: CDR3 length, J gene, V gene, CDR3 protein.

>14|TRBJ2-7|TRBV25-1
CASSEFDSGHEQYF
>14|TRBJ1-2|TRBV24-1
CATSDSGLSYGYTF
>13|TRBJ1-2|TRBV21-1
CASLQGASYGYTF
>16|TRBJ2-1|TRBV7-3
CASSYDSSSSYNEQFF
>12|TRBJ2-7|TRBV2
CASRRTGHEQYF
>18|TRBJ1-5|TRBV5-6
CASSLGAGRVRSNQPQHF
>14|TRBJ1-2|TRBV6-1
CASSEGGTFYGYTF
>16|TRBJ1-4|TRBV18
CASSPPRVRGNEKLFF
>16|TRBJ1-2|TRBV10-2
CASSESGTASYYGYTF
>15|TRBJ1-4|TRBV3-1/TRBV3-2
CASSQAGTGGEKLFF
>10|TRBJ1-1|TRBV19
CASGQAVAFF
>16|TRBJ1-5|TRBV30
CAWSPETGRSNQPQHF
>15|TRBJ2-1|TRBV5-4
CASSPKGTDYNEQFF
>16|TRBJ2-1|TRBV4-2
CASSQGTSGGYNEQFF
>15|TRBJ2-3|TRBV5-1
CASRDFTGGSDTQYF
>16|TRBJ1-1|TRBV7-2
CASSPGTGGPFTEAFF
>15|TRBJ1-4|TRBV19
CASSIGAQVNEKLFF
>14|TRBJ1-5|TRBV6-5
CASSPDRGNQPQHF
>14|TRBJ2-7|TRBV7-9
CASSHPGLAYEQYF
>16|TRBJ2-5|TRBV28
CASRAAGAPEGETQYF
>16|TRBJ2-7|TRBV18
CASSPRVGSGGDEQYF
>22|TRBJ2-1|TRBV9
CASSAPRGGELAGGRTYNEQFF
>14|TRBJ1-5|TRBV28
CANLTRHNNQPQHF
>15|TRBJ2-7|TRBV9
CASSVEGAGLGEQYF
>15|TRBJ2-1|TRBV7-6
CASSQGLAGNNEQFF
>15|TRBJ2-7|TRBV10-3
CAISPTGTGAYEQYF
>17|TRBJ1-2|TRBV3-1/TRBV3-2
CASSPTRGLRPSYGYTF
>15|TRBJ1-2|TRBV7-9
CASSPTGVIIYGYTF
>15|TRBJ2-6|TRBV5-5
CASSKDSSGANVLTF
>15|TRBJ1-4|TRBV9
CASSQGAGSNEKLFF
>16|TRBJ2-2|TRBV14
CASSGTGWFSPGELFF
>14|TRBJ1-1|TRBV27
CASSSGQGNTEAFF
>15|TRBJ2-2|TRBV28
CASEGTGPDTGELFF
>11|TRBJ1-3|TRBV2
CASRQGDTIYF
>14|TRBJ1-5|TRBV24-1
CATKGAGSNQPQHF
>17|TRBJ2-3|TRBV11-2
CASSLELRGGRTDTQYF
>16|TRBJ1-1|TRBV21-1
CASSATGGVGLTEAFF
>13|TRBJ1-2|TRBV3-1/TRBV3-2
CASSQQGNYGYTF
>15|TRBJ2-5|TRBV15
CATSSTIGPQETQYF
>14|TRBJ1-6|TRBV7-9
CASSRRDSNSPLHF
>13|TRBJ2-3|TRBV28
CASTVSGTDTQYF
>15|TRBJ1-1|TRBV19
CASSRLDRDSDEAFF
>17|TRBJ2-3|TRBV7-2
CASSLEAGGGQTDTQYF
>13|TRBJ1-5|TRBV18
CASSPQGNQPQHF
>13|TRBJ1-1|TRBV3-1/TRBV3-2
CASSLQGRTEAFF
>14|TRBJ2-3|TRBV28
CASRPGGSTDTQYF
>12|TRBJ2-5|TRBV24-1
CATSAGGETQYF
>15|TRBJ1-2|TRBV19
CASRTTATTNYGYTF
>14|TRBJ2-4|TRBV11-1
CASSWGGPKNIQYF